This T cell receptor (beta chain) was identified in a study of identifying expanded T cells in peripheral blood. Findings and caveats of the study: Over around two and four weeks, about 15 and 19 clones changed, versus approximately 1.2 between replicates. Across healthy donors, higher total template counts meant significantly greater roughly 2-week count variance.

The CDR3 is made up of 21 amino acids. Looked up from germline, CDR1 is SNHLY and CDR2 is FYNNEI. V lost 8 bases, J lost 2 bases, and 29 bases stayed unmatched. Turning to this clone: Its antigen is undetermined.

Repertoires were generated with immunoSEQ multiplex PCR, while TCRdb's copy carries only in-frame clones and drops some. The sample consists of 65,000 to 95,000 clones, roughly 84% of them appearing once. Healthy donors had no documented immune events, such as infections, while sampled. This rearrangement joins TRBV2 to TRBJ2-5; 7 bases line up with TRBD1. Sequences were obtained from blood. This clonotype was obtained from a person aged 18-70 years in good health. The CDR3 is CASQRDVPQNRNLGQQETQYF. DNA for the CDR3: TGTGCCAGCCAGAGAGATGTCCCTCAGAACCGCAACTTGGGACAGCAAGAGACCCAGTACTTC.